This T cell receptor (beta chain) was retrieved from a study of Graves' ophthalmopathy and Graves' hyperthyroidism. Study background: Stable hyperthyroidism referred to disease that showed no ophthalmopathy within 18 months of follow-up.

Findings of the study overall: The majority of expanded thyroid clonotypes above 0.001 frequency also occurred in blood.

The CDR3 runs 13 residues. J lost 5 bases, V lost 7 bases, and 4 bases had no gene match. The study excluded patients with other autoimmune diseases, uncontrolled infections, pregnancy or lactation. This clonotype was seen many times. Antigen unknown. Amplification of TCR beta CDR3 regions used RNA transcripts. After a first-round RT-PCR with HTBI primers, a second-round multiplex PCR was run. TCRdb re-derived calls from the multiplex PCR reads in MiXCR, one entry per CDR3 protein. The sample carries around 1,200,000 distinct CDR3 sequences, 35% to 40% recorded once. The chain joins TRBV12-3 or TRBV12-4 to TRBJ2-5, with 10 bases fitting TRBD2. The clonotype was recovered from an adult man with Graves' hyperthyroidism. Sequencing used peripheral blood or thyroid tissue (not recorded which). The CDR3 region is CASTSGGSETQYF. The CDR3 coding sequence is TGTGCCAGCACTAGCGGGGGTAGTGAGACCCAGTACTTC.